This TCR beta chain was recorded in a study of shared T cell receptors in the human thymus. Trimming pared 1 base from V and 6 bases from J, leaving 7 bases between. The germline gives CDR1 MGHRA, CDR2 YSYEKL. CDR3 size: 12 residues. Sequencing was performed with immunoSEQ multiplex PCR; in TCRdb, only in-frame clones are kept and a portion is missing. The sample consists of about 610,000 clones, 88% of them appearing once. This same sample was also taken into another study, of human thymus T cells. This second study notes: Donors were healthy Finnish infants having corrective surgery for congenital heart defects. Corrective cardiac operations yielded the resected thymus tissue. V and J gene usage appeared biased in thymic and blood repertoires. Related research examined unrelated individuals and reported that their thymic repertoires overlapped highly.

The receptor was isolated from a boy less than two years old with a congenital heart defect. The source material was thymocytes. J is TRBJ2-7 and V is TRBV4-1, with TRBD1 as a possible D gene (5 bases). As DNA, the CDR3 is TGCGCCAGCAGCCAAGCGCAGGGCGAGCAGTACTTC. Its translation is CASSQAQGEQYF.